This T cell receptor (beta chain) was captured by sequencing in a study of Ad26.COV2.S vaccination and SARS-CoV-2 variants. As for the study in general: The vaccine Ad26.COV2.S was put into the muscle once, or twice with 56 days between. Study conclusions and caveats: Spike-specific TCR breadth ran higher among vaccine recipients than placebo recipients.

The CDR3 has 14 residues. Note on this clone: Its specificity is unknown.

The method was immunoSEQ multiplex PCR; TCRdb's version includes in-frame clones alone and lacks a portion of them. The sample contains about 420,000 clones, 88% of which appear only once. Treatment here: approximately 18 received Ad26.COV2.S at low or high dose, single or two shots; roughly 5 received placebo; per-sample allocation not given. The investigators took samples on day 63 after the first vaccine or placebo injection. This TCR was recovered from a person between 18 and 65 years old who received the Ad26.COV2.S COVID-19 vaccine or a placebo. The J gene is TRBJ2-3, the V gene TRBV12-1; the D call TRBD2 from the table was never checked on the DNA. TRBV12-1 is given as a pseudogene. The sample here was peripheral blood, taken in a trial of Ad26.COV2.S vaccine versus placebo. CDR3 residues: CASSVSTGVDTQYF. CDR3 sequence (DNA): TGTGCCAGCAGCGTCTCGACTGGAGTTGATACGCAGTATTTT.